This entry features one T cell receptor (beta chain) sequence. The CDR3 length is 16 residues. Germline CDR1 SEHNR, CDR2 FQNEAQ (reference sequence). V was shortened by 3 bases and J by 3 bases, with 18 bases between the two germline ends. The sample belongs to a study of blood T cells in healthy people across ages. Through a sample-barcoded 5' primer and a J-beta primer mix, a second PCR was run for roughly 7 to 11 cycles. TCRdb reprocessed the 5' RACE reads with MiXCR, giving one entry per CDR3 protein. The data contain over 1,200,000 distinct CDR3 sequences, around 59% of them seen just once; the ten biggest clones take up over 5.5%.

The J gene is TRBJ2-7, the V gene TRBV7-9, with D tentatively TRBD1 or TRBD2 (5 bases each). The material sequenced was blood. The sequence derives from a man aged 18-30 years in good health. The CDR3 nucleotides read TGTGCCAGCAGCTTTACCGGGACGGACGACCACTACGAGCAGTACTTC. Amino acid sequence: CASSFTGTDDHYEQYF.